Each of the 17 T cell receptor beta chains below was sequenced from the same sample in a study of regulatory T cells in long-lasting Graves disease. Specified time point: newly diagnosed GD, antithyroid drugs for less than 3 months. From RNA extracted from PBMCs, the TCR library was made. Investigators prepared the TCR beta libraries by applying iRepertoire HTBI primers and Arm-PCR of CDR3 regions. TCRdb reprocessed the multiplex PCR reads via MiXCR and lists one record per CDR3 protein. The sample has about 500,000 distinct CDR3 sequences; 15% to 20% are singletons. These same records also appear under a second study, on T cells in Graves' hyperthyroidism and ophthalmopathy.

The specimen was peripheral blood mononuclear cells (PBMCs), collected at new diagnosis, from a patient treated with antithyroid drugs. The receptors derive from a man in his forties with Graves disease.

This clonotype was observed at least ten times. The rearrangement uses TRBV10-3 and TRBJ2-7, with 8 bases identical to TRBD2. CDR1 and CDR2 from the germline V gene are ENHRY and SYGVKD. The J segment lost 5 bases and the V segment lost 6 bases, leaving 12 bases of the junction unmatched. This CDR3 contains 15 residues. The CDR3 loop reads CAIRPPGSGSDEQYF. DNA for the CDR3: TGTGCCATCAGGCCCCCGGGAAGCGGGAGTGACGAGCAGTACTTC.

Ten or more counts support this clonotype. This chain joins TRBV5-1 and TRBJ1-1; D gene uncertain. The V gene lost 4 bases and the J gene lost 1 base, with 11 bases spanning the gap. The CDR3 is 14 residues long. Germline assignment: CDR1 SGHRS and CDR2 YFSETQ. DNA for the CDR3: TGCGCCAGCAGCCCCCCCATGGCGAACACTGAAGCTTTCTTT. Translated, it gives CASSPPMANTEAFF.

This clonotype was recorded many times. The V call is TRBV30, the J call TRBJ1-1, with no clear D. This CDR3 comprises 15 residues. V was trimmed by 0 bases and J by 5 bases, leaving 16 bases between them. Germline V CDR1 and CDR2: GTSNPN, SVGIG (reference sequence). CDR3 nucleotide sequence: TGTGCCTGGAGTGTATTGGACCTCACGAGTACTGAAGCTTTCTTT. Its protein product is CAWSVLDLTSTEAFF.

The chain combines TRBV6-1 with TRBJ2-1, with TRBD2 as a possible D gene (5 bases). V lost 7 bases and J 5 bases, leaving 15 bases between the germline ends. Germline lookup yields CDR1 MNHNS and CDR2 SASEGT. The CDR3 runs to 14 residues. CDR3 bases: TGTGCCAGCACTGAGGGCCCAAGAAACAATGAGCAGTTCTTC. Its protein is CASTEGPRNNEQFF.

Note on this clonotype: A much bigger clone sits one base away, suggesting this may be a read error. The rearrangement joins TRBV6-5 to TRBJ2-6; 8 nucleotides agree with TRBD2. The length of the CDR3 is 17 residues. Germline V gene lookup returns CDR1 MNHEY and CDR2 SVGAGI. The CDR3 loop is CASSYSIWREETYERYF. CDR3 nucleotides: TGTGCCAGCAGTTACTCGATCTGGCGGGAGGAAACCTACGAGCGGTACTTC.

Only a few counts were recorded for this clonotype. The chain combines TRBV5-5 with TRBJ2-1, with 10 bases matching TRBD2. V lost 1 base, J lost 7 bases, and 8 bases stayed unmatched. This CDR3 region has 16 residues. The germline V gene encodes CDR1 SGHKS and CDR2 YYEKEE (reference sequence). In DNA form, the CDR3 reads TGTGCCAGCAGCTTGTTTAGGGCTAGCGGGAGTAATGAGCAGTTCTTC. This sequence encodes CASSLFRASGSNEQFF. The full variable domain, its missing parts supplied by reference TRBV5-5 and TRBJ2-1, is DAGVTQSPTHLIKTRGQQVTLRCSPISGHKSVSWYQQVLGQGPQFIFQYYEKEERGRGNFPDRFSARQFPNYSSELNVNALLLGDSALYLCASSLFRASGSNEQFFGPGTRLTVL.

This clonotype has only a few counts. The CDR3 DNA reads as TGTGCCAGCAGTGAAGCGAAAACAGGGCTGTTAAATCAGCCCCAGCATTTT. Its translation: CASSEAKTGLLNQPQHF. This chain links TRBV6-1 with TRBJ1-5; tentative D call: TRBD1 (6 bases). The length of the CDR3 is 17 residues. Looked up from germline, CDR1 is MNHNS and CDR2 is SASEGT. Trimming shortened V by 0 bases and J by 4 bases, and 16 bases separated the two germline ends.

This clonotype was observed at least ten times. The V and J genes are TRBV6-1 and TRBJ2-1; 13 nucleotides line up with TRBD2. Per germline, CDR1 MNHNS and CDR2 SASEGT. This CDR3 has 16 residues. Germline trimming cut 6 bases from V and 9 bases from J; bases unmatched to any gene: 11. CDR3 DNA sequence: TGTGCCAGCAGCTCTCCCAAGGGACTAGCGGGAATTGAGCAGTTCTTC. Protein sequence: CASSSPKGLAGIEQFF.

The gene calls are TRBV19 and TRBJ1-2; maybe TRBD1 (6 bases). V lost 5 bases to trimming and J lost 6 bases, with 13 bases between them. Germline-derived CDR1 and CDR2 are LNHDA and SQIVND (reference sequence). The CDR3 loop spans 13 amino acids. CDR3 DNA sequence: TGTGCCAGTAGTGGAACGGACAGCAATGGCTACACCTTC. It encodes CASSGTDSNGYTF. Full variable domain (outside the CDR3, taken from reference TRBV19 and TRBJ1-2): DGGITQSPKYLFRKEGQNVTLSCEQNLNHDAMYWYRQDPGQGLRLIYYSQIVNDFQKGDIAEGYSVSREKKESFPLTVTSAQKNPTAFYLCASSGTDSNGYTFGSGTRLTVV.

This chain links TRBV29-1 with TRBJ2-6; a possible D gene is TRBD1 (6 bases). Germline V gene data show CDR1 as SQVTM and CDR2 as ANQGSEA. V shed 6 bases and J shed 0 bases, with 12 bases lying between them. There are 15 residues in the CDR3. CDR3 sequence: CSVDDRNSGANVLTF. CDR3 nucleotides: TGCAGCGTAGACGACAGGAACTCTGGGGCCAACGTCCTGACTTTC.

This clonotype was counted ten times or more. This chain links TRBV3-1 with TRBJ2-5; no reliable D call. Germline V CDR1 and CDR2: LGHDT, YNNKEL (reference sequence). CDR3 length: 12 amino acids. V was clipped by 2 bases and J by 5 bases, with 6 bases between them. The CDR3 region has the DNA TGTGCCAGCAGCCAATCTCGTGAGACCCAGTACTTC. Translating gives CASSQSRETQYF.

This clonotype was recorded many times. The chain joins TRBV30 to TRBJ1-1; D is uncertain. CDR3 length: 15 amino acids. Deletions cut 3 bases from V and 1 base from J, with 15 bases between. CDR1 and CDR2 from the germline V gene are GTSNPN and SVGIG (reference sequence). CDR3: CAWRLGGGPNTEAFF. The DNA of the CDR3 is TGTGCCTGGAGGTTGGGAGGAGGGCCGAACACTGAAGCTTTCTTT.

In this sample, this clonotype turned up a few times. CDR3: CASSMRGEKLFF. The CDR3 nucleotides read TGTGCCAGCAGCATGAGGGGGGAAAAACTGTTTTTT. The chain recombines TRBV3-1 with TRBJ1-4, with D possibly matching TRBD1 (6 bases). Trimming removed 5 bases from V and 8 bases from J, with 9 bases in between. Per the germline V gene, CDR1 is LGHDT and CDR2 is YNNKEL (reference sequence). The CDR3 sequence is 12 residues long.

This clonotype was seen at least ten times. V gene TRBV20-1 combines with J gene TRBJ1-6, with 7 bases aligning to TRBD1. In germline, CDR1 is DFQATT, CDR2 SNEGSKA (reference sequence). Trimming took 0 bases from V and 7 from J; bases not matched to a gene: 6. The CDR3 totals 15 residues. CDR3 region: CSARDSGQLNSPLHF. CDR3 nucleotides: TGCAGTGCTAGAGATTCGGGACAGCTAAATTCACCCCTCCACTTT.

This clonotype was observed at least ten times. The gene calls are TRBV5-8 and TRBJ2-5; 14 bases map to TRBD2. Unmatched junction bases numbered 3, after V lost 4 bases and J lost 1 base. Germline loops: CDR1 SGHTS, CDR2 YDEGEE. CDR3 length equals 16 residues. The CDR3 nucleotides are TGTGCCAGCAGCGTCGGGACTAGCGGGAGCCAAGAGACCCAGTACTTC. This translates into CASSVGTSGSQETQYF.

This clonotype was seen many times. The rearrangement links TRBV2 to TRBJ2-5; 7 bases match TRBD2. The V segment lost 0 bases and the J segment 3 bases; nucleotides outside the gene matches: 7. This CDR3 is built from 16 residues. Germline V CDR1 and CDR2: SNHLY, FYNNEI. CDR3 coding DNA: TGTGCCAGCAGTGAAGCGCTTCTGGGAGGGGAAGAGACCCAGTACTTC. This sequence encodes CASSEALLGGEETQYF. Looking up the rest from reference TRBV2 and TRBJ2-5 gives the full variable domain: EPEVTQTPSHQVTQMGQEVILRCVPISNHLYFYWYRQILGQKVEFLVSFYNNEISEKSEIFDDQFSVERPDGSNFTLKIRSTKLEDSAMYFCASSEALLGGEETQYFGPGTRLLVL.

CDR3 sequence (DNA): TGCAGCGTTGTTTACAGGCACGGTCAGCCCCAGCATTTT. Translation: CSVVYRHGQPQHF. The chain carries TRBV29-1 and TRBJ1-5; possible D gene TRBD1, 5 bases. CDR1 and CDR2 from the germline V gene are SQVTM and ANQGSEA. V lost 4 bases to trimming and J lost 6 bases, with 13 bases between them. The CDR3 totals 13 residues.